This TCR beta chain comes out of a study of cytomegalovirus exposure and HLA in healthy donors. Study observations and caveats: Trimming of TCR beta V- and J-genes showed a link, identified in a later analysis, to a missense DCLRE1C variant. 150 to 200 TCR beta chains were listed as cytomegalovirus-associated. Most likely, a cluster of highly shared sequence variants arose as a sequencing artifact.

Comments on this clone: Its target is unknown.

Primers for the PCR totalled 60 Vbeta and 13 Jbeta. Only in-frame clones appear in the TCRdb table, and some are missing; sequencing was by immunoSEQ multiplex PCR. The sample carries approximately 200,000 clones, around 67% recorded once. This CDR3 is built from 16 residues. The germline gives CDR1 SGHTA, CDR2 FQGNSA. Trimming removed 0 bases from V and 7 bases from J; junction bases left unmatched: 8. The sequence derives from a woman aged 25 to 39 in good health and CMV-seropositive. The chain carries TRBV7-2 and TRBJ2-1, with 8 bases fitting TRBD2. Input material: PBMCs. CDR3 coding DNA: TGTGCCAGCAGCTTAGCGGCGAGCGGGAGTAAGAATGAGCAGTTCTTC. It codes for CASSLAASGSKNEQFF.